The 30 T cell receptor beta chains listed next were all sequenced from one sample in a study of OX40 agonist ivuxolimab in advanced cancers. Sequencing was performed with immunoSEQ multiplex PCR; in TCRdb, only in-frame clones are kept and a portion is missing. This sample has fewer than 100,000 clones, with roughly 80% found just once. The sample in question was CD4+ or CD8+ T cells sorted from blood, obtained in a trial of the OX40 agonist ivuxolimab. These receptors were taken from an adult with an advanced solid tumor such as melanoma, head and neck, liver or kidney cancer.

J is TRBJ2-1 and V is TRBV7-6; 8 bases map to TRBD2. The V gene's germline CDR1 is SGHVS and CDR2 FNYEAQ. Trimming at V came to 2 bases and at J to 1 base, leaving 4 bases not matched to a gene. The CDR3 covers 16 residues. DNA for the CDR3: TGTGCCAGCAGCTTACTAGCGGGCGGGTCCTACAATGAGCAGTTCTTC. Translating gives CASSLLAGGSYNEQFF.

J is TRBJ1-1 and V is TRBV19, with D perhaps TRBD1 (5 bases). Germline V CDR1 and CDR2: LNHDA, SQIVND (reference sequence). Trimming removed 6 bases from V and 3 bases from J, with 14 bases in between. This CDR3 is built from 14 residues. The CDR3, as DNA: TGTGCCAGTAGCCTTTCGACAGTGGACACTGAAGCTTTCTTT. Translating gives CASSLSTVDTEAFF. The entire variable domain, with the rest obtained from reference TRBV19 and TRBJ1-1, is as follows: DGGITQSPKYLFRKEGQNVTLSCEQNLNHDAMYWYRQDPGQGLRLIYYSQIVNDFQKGDIAEGYSVSREKKESFPLTVTSAQKNPTAFYLCASSLSTVDTEAFFGQGTRLTVV.

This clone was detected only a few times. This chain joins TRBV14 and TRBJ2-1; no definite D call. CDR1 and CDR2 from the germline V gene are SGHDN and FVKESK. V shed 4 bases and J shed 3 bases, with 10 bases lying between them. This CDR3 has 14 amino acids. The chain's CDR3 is CASSRSSLYNEQFF. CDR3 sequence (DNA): TGTGCCAGCAGCCGGAGCAGCCTCTACAATGAGCAGTTCTTC.

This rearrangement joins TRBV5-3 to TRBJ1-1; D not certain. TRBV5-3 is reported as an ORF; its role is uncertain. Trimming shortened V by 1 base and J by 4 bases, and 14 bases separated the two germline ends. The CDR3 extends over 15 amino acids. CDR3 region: CARSLCLGPGTEAFF. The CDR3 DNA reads TGTGCCAGAAGCTTGTGTCTGGGCCCCGGCACTGAAGCTTTCTTT.

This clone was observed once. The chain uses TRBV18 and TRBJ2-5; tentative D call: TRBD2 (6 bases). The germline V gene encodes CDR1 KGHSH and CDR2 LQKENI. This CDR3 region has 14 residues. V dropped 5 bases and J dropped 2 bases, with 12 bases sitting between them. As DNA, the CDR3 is TGTGCCAGCTCAACCACCGGGGGACAAGAGACCCAGTACTTC. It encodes CASSTTGGQETQYF.

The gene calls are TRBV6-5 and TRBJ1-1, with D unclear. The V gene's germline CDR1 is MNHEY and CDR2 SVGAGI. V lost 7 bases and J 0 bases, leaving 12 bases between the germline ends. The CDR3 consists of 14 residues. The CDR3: CASTSARVNTEAFF. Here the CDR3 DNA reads TGTGCCAGCACCTCCGCCCGGGTGAACACTGAAGCTTTCTTT.

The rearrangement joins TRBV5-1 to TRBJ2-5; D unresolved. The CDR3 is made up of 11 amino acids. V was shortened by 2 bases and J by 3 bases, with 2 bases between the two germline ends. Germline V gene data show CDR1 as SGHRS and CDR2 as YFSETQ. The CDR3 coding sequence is TGCGCCAGCAGCTTCAAAGAGACCCAGTACTTC. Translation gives CASSFKETQYF.

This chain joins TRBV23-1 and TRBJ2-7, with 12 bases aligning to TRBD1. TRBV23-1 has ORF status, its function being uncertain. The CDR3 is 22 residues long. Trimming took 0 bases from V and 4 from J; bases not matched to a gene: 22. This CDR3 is CASSQSPPRPGQGAKNPYEQYF. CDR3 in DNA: TGCGCCAGCAGTCAATCCCCCCCGCGGCCGGGACAGGGGGCCAAGAACCCATACGAGCAGTACTTC.

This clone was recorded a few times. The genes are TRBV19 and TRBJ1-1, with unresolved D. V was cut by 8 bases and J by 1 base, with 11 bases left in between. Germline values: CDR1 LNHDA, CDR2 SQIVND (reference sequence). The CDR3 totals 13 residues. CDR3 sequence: CASLGLRNTEAFF. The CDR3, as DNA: TGTGCCAGTTTAGGACTGCGGAACACTGAAGCTTTCTTT.

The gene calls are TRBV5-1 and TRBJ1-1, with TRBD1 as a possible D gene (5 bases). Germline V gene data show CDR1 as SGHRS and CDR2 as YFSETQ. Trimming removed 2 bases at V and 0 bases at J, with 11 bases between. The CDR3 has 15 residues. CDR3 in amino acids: CASSFDGTMNTEAFF. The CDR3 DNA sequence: TGCGCCAGCAGCTTCGACGGGACCATGAACACTGAAGCTTTCTTT.

The CDR3 here is CASSPGYRGVYEQYF. CDR3 in DNA: TGTGCCAGCAGCCCCGGCTACAGGGGGGTTTACGAGCAGTACTTC. The chain combines TRBV7-3 with TRBJ2-7; TRBD1 matches at 8 bases. Germline V gives CDR1 SGHTA, CDR2 FQGTGA. This CDR3 has 15 amino acids. After removal of 5 bases from V and 4 bases from J, the junction contained 10 bases not matched to a gene.

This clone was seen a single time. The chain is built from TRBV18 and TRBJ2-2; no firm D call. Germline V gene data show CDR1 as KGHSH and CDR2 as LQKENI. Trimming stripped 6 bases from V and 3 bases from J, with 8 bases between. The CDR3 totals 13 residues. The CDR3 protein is CASSSQDTGELFF. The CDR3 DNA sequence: TGTGCCAGCTCGTCCCAAGACACCGGGGAGCTGTTTTTT. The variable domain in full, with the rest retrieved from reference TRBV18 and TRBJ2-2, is NAGVMQNPRHLVRRRGQEARLRCSPMKGHSHVYWYRQLPEEGLKFMVYLQKENIIDESGMPKERFSAEFPKEGPSILRIQQVVRGDSAAYFCASSSQDTGELFFGEGSRLTVL.

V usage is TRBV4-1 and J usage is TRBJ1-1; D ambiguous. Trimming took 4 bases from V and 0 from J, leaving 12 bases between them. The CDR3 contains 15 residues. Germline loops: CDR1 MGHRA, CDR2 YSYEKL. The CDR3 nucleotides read TGCGCCAGCAGCCTAGGGCAGTCGCTGAACACTGAAGCTTTCTTT. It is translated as CASSLGQSLNTEAFF.

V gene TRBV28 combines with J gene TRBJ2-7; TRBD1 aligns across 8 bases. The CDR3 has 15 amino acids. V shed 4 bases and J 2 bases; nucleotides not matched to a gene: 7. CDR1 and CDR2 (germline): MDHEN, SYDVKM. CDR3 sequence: CASSSPGTGTYEQYF. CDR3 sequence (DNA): TGTGCCAGCAGTTCCCCTGGGACAGGAACCTACGAGCAGTACTTC.

The CDR3 bases are TGTGCCAGCAGCCCGGGGACTAGTGGAGAGACCCAGTACTTC. Translation: CASSPGTSGETQYF. The chain couples TRBV7-2 to TRBJ2-5; 8 bases align to TRBD2. CDR3 length: 14 residues. The ends lost 5 bases at V and 4 bases at J; junction bases unmatched: 6. Germline CDR1 and CDR2: SGHTA and FQGNSA.

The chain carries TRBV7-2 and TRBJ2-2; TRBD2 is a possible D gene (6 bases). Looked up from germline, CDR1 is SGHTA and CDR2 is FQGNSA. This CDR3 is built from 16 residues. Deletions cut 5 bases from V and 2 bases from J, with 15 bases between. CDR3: CASSPRSSGNTGELFF. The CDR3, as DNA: TGTGCCAGCAGCCCCCGGAGTAGCGGTAACACCGGGGAGCTGTTTTTT.

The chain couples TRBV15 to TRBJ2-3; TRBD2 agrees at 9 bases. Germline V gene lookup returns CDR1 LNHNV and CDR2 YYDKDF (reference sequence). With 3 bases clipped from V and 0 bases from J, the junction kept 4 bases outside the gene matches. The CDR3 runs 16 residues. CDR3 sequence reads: CATSSGAGGSTDTQYF. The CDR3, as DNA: TGTGCCACCAGCAGCGGGGCGGGGGGGAGCACAGATACGCAGTATTTT.

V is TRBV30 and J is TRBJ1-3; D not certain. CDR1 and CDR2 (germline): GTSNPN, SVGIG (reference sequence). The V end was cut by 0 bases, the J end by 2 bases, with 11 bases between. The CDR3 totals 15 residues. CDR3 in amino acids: CAWSVNPGPGNTIYF. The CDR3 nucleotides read TGTGCCTGGAGTGTTAATCCAGGCCCTGGAAACACCATATATTTT.

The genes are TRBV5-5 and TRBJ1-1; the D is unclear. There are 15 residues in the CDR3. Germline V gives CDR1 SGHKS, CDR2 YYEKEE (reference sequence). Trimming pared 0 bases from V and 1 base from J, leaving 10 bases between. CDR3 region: CASSLVPGKNTEAFF. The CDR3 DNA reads TGTGCCAGCAGCTTGGTCCCTGGCAAGAACACTGAAGCTTTCTTT.

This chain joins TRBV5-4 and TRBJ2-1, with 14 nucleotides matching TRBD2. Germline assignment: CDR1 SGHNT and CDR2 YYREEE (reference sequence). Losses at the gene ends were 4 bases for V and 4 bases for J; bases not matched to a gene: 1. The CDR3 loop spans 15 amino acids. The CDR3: CASSRTSGGYNEQFF. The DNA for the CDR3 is TGTGCCAGCAGCCGGACTAGCGGGGGGTACAATGAGCAGTTCTTC.

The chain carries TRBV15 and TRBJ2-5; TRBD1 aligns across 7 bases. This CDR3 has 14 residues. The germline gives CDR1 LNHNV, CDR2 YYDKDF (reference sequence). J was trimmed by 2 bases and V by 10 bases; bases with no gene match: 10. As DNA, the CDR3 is TGTGCCAGCGGGCAGGGACAGCCACAAGAGACCCAGTACTTC. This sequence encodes CASGQGQPQETQYF.

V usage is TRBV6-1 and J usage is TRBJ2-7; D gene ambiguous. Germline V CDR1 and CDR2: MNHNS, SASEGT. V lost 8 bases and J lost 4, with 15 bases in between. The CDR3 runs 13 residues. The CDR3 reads CASERGKFYEQYF. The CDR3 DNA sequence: TGTGCCAGCGAACGAGGCAAGTTTTACGAGCAGTACTTC.

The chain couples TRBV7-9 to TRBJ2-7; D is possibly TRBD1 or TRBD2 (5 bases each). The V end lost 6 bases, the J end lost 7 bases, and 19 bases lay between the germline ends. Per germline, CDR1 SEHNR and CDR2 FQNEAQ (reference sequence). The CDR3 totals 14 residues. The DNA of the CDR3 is TGTGCCAGCAGTCGGGGCTATCTGGTGGGGGAGCAGTACTTC. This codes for CASSRGYLVGEQYF.

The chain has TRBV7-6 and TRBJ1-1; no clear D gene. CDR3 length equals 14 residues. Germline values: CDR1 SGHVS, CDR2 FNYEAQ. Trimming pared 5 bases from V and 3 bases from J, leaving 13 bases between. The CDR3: CASSLKAGDTEAFF. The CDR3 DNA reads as TGTGCCAGCAGCCTTAAGGCCGGGGACACTGAAGCTTTCTTT.

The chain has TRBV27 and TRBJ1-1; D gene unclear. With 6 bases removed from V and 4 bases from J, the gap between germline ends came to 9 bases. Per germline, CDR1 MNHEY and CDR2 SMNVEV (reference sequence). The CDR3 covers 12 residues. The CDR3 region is CASRERGTEAFF. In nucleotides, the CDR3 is TGTGCCAGCAGAGAAAGAGGCACTGAAGCTTTCTTT.

CDR3 sequence: CASSFRDTNTEAFF. The DNA for the CDR3 is TGTGCCAGCAGCTTCCGGGACACGAACACTGAAGCTTTCTTT. The chain employs TRBV7-8 and TRBJ1-1; tentatively, D is TRBD1 (6 bases). The CDR3 covers 14 residues. V was trimmed by 3 bases and J by 1 base, leaving 9 bases between them. CDR1 and CDR2 (germline): SGHVS, FQNEAQ.

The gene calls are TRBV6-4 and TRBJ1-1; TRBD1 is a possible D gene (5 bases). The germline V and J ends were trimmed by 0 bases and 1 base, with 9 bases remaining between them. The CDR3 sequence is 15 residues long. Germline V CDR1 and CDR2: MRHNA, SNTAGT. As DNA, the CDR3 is TGTGCCAGCAGTGACTCGAAAGGGACGAACACTGAAGCTTTCTTT. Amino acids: CASSDSKGTNTEAFF.

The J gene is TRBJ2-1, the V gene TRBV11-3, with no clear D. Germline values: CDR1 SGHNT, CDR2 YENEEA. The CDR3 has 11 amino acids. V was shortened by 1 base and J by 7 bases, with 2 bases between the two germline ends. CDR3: CASSLGNEQFF. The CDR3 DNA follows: TGTGCCAGCAGCTTAGGTAATGAGCAGTTCTTC.

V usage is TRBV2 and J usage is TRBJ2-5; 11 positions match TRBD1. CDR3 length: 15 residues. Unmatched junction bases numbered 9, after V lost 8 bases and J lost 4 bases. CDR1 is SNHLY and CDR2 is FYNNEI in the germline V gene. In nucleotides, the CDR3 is TGTGCCAGCTCGGACAGGGGGCGTCTTGGAGAGACCCAGTACTTC. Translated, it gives CASSDRGRLGETQYF.

The CDR3 bases are TGTGCCAGCAACTCAAGGCGGGGGGGAATCACAGATACGCAGTATTTT. Translated, it gives CASNSRRGGITDTQYF. The chain employs TRBV2 and TRBJ2-3, with 9 positions matching TRBD2. Looked up from germline, CDR1 is SNHLY and CDR2 is FYNNEI. V dropped 7 bases and J dropped 2; count of bases not matched to a gene: 10. The CDR3 loop spans 16 amino acids.